This TCR beta chain was retrieved from a study of beta chain features in type 1 diabetes. Overall study results and limits: Patients with Type 1 diabetes showed moderately but significantly shorter TCRB CDR3s in all four CD4+ subsets.

The V gene's germline CDR1 is MNHEY and CDR2 SVGAGI. The CDR3 consists of 11 residues. V lost 5 bases and J lost 0, with 1 base in between. Sequenced material consisted of expressed TCRB transcripts (all of the isolated RNA was reverse transcribed). Deep immunoSEQ sequencing covered naive, central memory and regulatory T cell samples. Produced via immunoSEQ multiplex PCR; TCRdb's table is partial and in-frame only. The sample has 600,000 or so clones; roughly 12% are singletons. In this sample, this clone turned up a few times. Its antigen remains unknown. Other DNA sequences of this sample code for an identical CDR3.

The source of this sequence is a man aged 30 to 45 with type 1 diabetes. This sequence joins TRBV6-5 and TRBJ2-5, with D uncertain. The sequencing sample was made of naive CD4+ T cells from blood. The CDR3 loop is CASSNQETQYF. The DNA of the CDR3 is TGTGCCAGCAGTAACCAAGAGACCCAGTACTTC.